Listed below are T cell receptor beta chains from one sample, sequenced in a study of shared clonotypes between healthy human individuals. The repertoire was sequenced with immunoSEQ multiplex PCR; TCRdb's copy has only in-frame clones and lacks some. The profile shows approximately 500,000 clones, roughly 80% of them singletons. Sequencing was performed on PBMCs. Every receptor here comes from a woman in her forties in good health. Some clones in this sample may be carry-over from other donors' samples. Each CDR3 is given with its conserved first and last residue. A D gene is named only where the DNA matches it firmly. Clone sizes are given selectively: once, few, many, or a class where the clone is expanded.

j_call d_call v_call clone_size cdr3_aa cdr3_nt
TRBJ2-7 TRBD1 TRBV5-4 NA CASSNAGQASYEQYF TGTGCCAGCAGCAACGCGGGACAGGCCTCCTACGAGCAGTACTTC
TRBJ2-1 NA TRBV28 NA CASSLRSLYSENEQFF TGTGCCAGCAGTTTGCGGAGCTTATACTCCGAGAATGAGCAGTTCTTC
TRBJ1-2 NA TRBV28 NA CARGSNYDGYTF TGTGCCAGGGGCTCCAACTATGATGGCTACACCTTC
TRBJ1-2 NA TRBV5-4 NA CASSFGGRSGYTF TGTGCCAGCAGCTTTGGGGGGAGGAGTGGCTACACCTTC
TRBJ2-1 NA TRBV10-3 NA CAIRGVVSNEQFF TGTGCCATCAGGGGGGTGGTTTCCAATGAGCAGTTCTTC
TRBJ2-3 NA TRBV9 NA CASSVARLISPSTDTQYF TGTGCCAGCAGCGTAGCACGGCTCATCTCCCCTAGCACAGATACGCAGTATTTT
TRBJ2-3 TRBD2 TRBV29-1 once CSVDAGTSGSTDTQYF TGCAGCGTTGACGCTGGGACTAGCGGGAGCACAGATACGCAGTATTTT
TRBJ2-4 NA TRBV29-1 NA CSVAVLAKNIQYF TGCAGCGTAGCAGTTTTAGCCAAAAACATTCAGTACTTC
TRBJ2-6 NA TRBV29-1 NA CSVEDRKDSSGANVLTF TGCAGCGTTGAAGATCGTAAAGATTCCTCTGGGGCCAACGTCCTGACTTTC
TRBJ2-1 TRBD1 TRBV11-2 few CASSNYQGAYNEQFF TGTGCCAGCAGCAACTACCAGGGGGCCTACAATGAGCAGTTCTTC
TRBJ1-3 NA TRBV30 NA CAWSSSSGNTIYF TGTGCCTGGAGTTCCAGCTCTGGAAACACCATATATTTT
TRBJ2-7 TRBD2 TRBV30 once CAWRAGTSGLYWAEQYF TGTGCCTGGAGGGCAGGGACTAGCGGGCTCTATTGGGCCGAGCAGTACTTC
TRBJ1-5 TRBD1 TRBV18 NA CASSPRTGPSNQPQHF TGTGCCAGCTCACCCCGGACAGGGCCTAGCAATCAGCCCCAGCATTTT
TRBJ2-7 TRBD1 TRBV9 once CASSPFRGDRGGYEQYF TGTGCCAGCAGCCCCTTCCGAGGCGACAGGGGGGGATACGAGCAGTACTTC
TRBJ2-7 NA TRBV27 NA CASSYTPPLSVRHYEQYF TGTGCCAGCAGTTACACCCCCCCCTTGTCGGTCCGTCACTACGAGCAGTACTTC
TRBJ1-4 TRBD1 TRBV7-2 few CASSPRSGQGEKLFF TGTGCCAGCAGCCCCAGATCCGGACAGGGCGAAAAACTGTTTTTT
TRBJ2-1 NA TRBV19 NA CASSIDLSLAPNNEQFF TGTGCCAGTAGTATAGATCTCAGCCTTGCCCCTAACAATGAGCAGTTCTTC
TRBJ2-3 NA TRBV27 few CASSLSPRDTQYF TGTGCCAGCAGTTTATCGCCCAGGGATACGCAGTATTTT
TRBJ2-7 TRBD1 TRBV6-1 few CASSLDRGFYEQYF TGTGCCAGCAGCCTGGACAGGGGATTCTACGAGCAGTACTTC
TRBJ1-2 TRBD1 TRBV6-1 NA CATSKDRPSGYTF TGTGCCACCTCCAAGGACAGGCCTAGTGGCTACACCTTC
TRBJ1-2 NA TRBV30 few CAWSRDRANYGYTF TGTGCCTGGAGTCGGGACCGAGCTAACTATGGCTACACCTTC
TRBJ2-7 NA TRBV7-7 NA CASSLQVGEHYEQYF TGTGCTAGCAGCTTACAGGTGGGAGAACACTACGAGCAGTACTTC
TRBJ1-1 NA TRBV29-1 NA CSAFDVNTEAFF TGCAGCGCCTTTGACGTGAACACTGAAGCTTTCTTT
TRBJ2-1 NA TRBV7-6 once CASSLMGQAKNEQFF TGTGCCAGCAGCTTAATGGGCCAAGCAAAGAATGAGCAGTTCTTC
TRBJ2-1 TRBD2 TRBV28 NA CASSSGTSGRPDNEQFF TGTGCCAGCAGTTCTGGGACTAGCGGGAGGCCAGACAATGAGCAGTTCTTC
TRBJ2-1 NA TRBV11-2 NA CASSLRGVEQFF TGTGCCAGCAGCTTACGTGGTGTAGAGCAGTTCTTC
TRBJ2-1 TRBD2 TRBV7-2 NA CASSWTSGRNNEQFF TGTGCCAGCAGCTGGACTAGCGGGAGAAACAATGAGCAGTTCTTC
TRBJ2-3 TRBD2 TRBV4-3 NA CASSQISGGGGSQYF TGCGCCAGCAGCCAGATTAGCGGGGGGGGTGGATCGCAGTATTTT
TRBJ1-5 TRBD1 TRBV6-1 once CASSRDRDNQPQHF TGTGCCAGCAGTCGAGACAGGGATAATCAGCCCCAGCATTTT
TRBJ2-7 TRBD1 TRBV30 NA CAWNTGTGNSCEQYF TGTGCCTGGAATACCGGGACAGGGAACTCCTGCGAGCAGTACTTC
TRBJ1-1 NA TRBV30 NA CAWGGTFMNTEAFF TGTGCCTGGGGGGGGACCTTCATGAACACTGAAGCTTTCTTT
TRBJ2-1 NA TRBV29-1 NA CSVGAGSYNEQFF TGCAGCGTTGGGGCGGGTTCCTACAATGAGCAGTTCTTC
TRBJ2-7 TRBD1 TRBV18 few CASSPPDRGTYEQYF TGTGCCAGCTCACCACCGGACAGGGGTACCTACGAGCAGTACTTC
TRBJ2-3 TRBD1 TRBV5-6 few CASSFYRGDTYTDTQYF TGTGCCAGCAGCTTCTACAGGGGCGACACCTATACAGATACGCAGTATTTT
TRBJ2-5 NA TRBV6-6 NA CASSYAGEETQYF TGTGCCAGCAGTTATGCCGGGGAAGAGACCCAGTACTTC